Below are 20 T cell receptor beta chains sequenced from a single sample in a study of T-cell reconstitution after alpha-beta-depleted transplantation in children (dated by TCRdb to 2016 to 2017). Sample treatment or condition, as interpreted from the label and publication: allogeneic hematopoietic cell transplantation with graft depleted of TCRalphabeta T cells and CD19 B cells. Library preparation employed PCR. Sequenced using an Illumina HiSeq 2500. TCR libraries were prepared with molecular barcoding, using unique molecular identifiers to normalize TCRbeta repertoire quantification. Starting from the raw public reads, TCRdb applied fastp trimming at Q25, assembled clones with MiXCR and retained in-frame beta chains. A single entry per CDR3 protein holds the most common genes and DNA from its merged rows. This sample gives 700,000 to 950,000 distinct CDR3 sequences in total; 16% of them show up just once. The top ten clones comprise approximately 4.5% of the sample.

The input for sequencing was PBMCs, mostly from graft donor cells, taken 360 days after TCRalphabeta/CD19-depleted stem cell transplant. The receptors stem from a male patient aged 10 to 17 who had a stem cell transplant for acute lymphoblastic leukemia, so the T cells may come from the graft donor.

This chain links TRBV7-9 with TRBJ1-1, with D perhaps TRBD1 (5 bases). V lost 3 bases and J lost 4, with 12 bases in between. Germline CDR1 reads SEHNR; CDR2 reads FQNEAQ (reference sequence). The CDR3 totals 14 residues. CDR3 protein: CASSFTAGPTEAFF. The CDR3 DNA reads as TGTGCCAGCAGCTTCACTGCAGGGCCCACTGAAGCTTTCTTT.

The rearrangement links TRBV5-1 to TRBJ2-7, with D perhaps TRBD2 (9 bases). Per the germline V gene, CDR1 is SGHRS and CDR2 is YFSETQ. The V end was cut by 5 bases, the J end by 6 bases, with 21 bases between. The CDR3 length is 15 residues. The CDR3 nucleotides read TGCGCCAGCAGTCCGGGGACAGGACTAGCGACCGAGCAGTACTTC. Its protein is CASSPGTGLATEQYF.

The chain recombines TRBV21-1 with TRBJ2-1. TRBV21-1 is a pseudogene. This CDR3 spans 16 amino acids. The CDR3: CASSDLTDRSYNEQFF. DNA for the CDR3: TGTGCCAGCAGCGATCTCACGGACAGATCCTACAATGAGCAGTTCTTC.

This clonotype occurred a few times. The chain carries TRBV6-1 and TRBJ1-6, with D possibly matching TRBD1 (6 bases). V was pared by 3 bases and J by 6 bases, with 15 bases between. Per germline, CDR1 MNHNS and CDR2 SASEGT. CDR3 size: 16 residues. CDR3 nucleotide sequence: TGTGCCAGCAGTGACGGGACATTCCGGGGTAATTCACCCCTCCACTTT. It codes for CASSDGTFRGNSPLHF.

This clonotype has just a few counts. J is TRBJ2-1 and V is TRBV29-1; the D is unclear. The V gene lost 5 bases and the J gene lost 6 bases, with 11 bases spanning the gap. The CDR3 runs to 12 residues. Per the germline V gene, CDR1 is SQVTM and CDR2 is ANQGSEA. The CDR3 coding sequence is TGCAGCGTTCCTAGGTGGGTCAATGAGCAGTTCTTC. It encodes CSVPRWVNEQFF.

The table lists this clonotype with a few counts. The genes are TRBV24-1 and TRBJ2-1; tentatively, D is TRBD2 (6 bases). The V gene lost 7 bases and the J gene lost 10 bases, with 13 bases spanning the gap. The CDR3 loop spans 12 amino acids. Germline V gene lookup returns CDR1 KGHDR and CDR2 SFDVKD. The CDR3 is CATRDLAGEQFF. DNA of the CDR3: TGTGCCACCAGAGACCTGGCGGGGGAGCAGTTCTTC.

This CDR3 reads CASSLGSGGRDEQYF. Written as DNA, the CDR3 is TGTGCCAGCAGCTTGGGTAGCGGAGGACGGGACGAGCAGTACTTC. The chain recombines TRBV5-8 with TRBJ2-7; tentative D call: TRBD2 (6 bases). Trimming took off 0 bases at V and 5 bases at J, with 15 bases between the two ends. This CDR3 spans 15 amino acids. Germline V gives CDR1 SGHTS, CDR2 YDEGEE.

The chain joins TRBV5-1 to TRBJ2-5, with TRBD2 matching 7 bases. Germline values: CDR1 SGHRS, CDR2 YFSETQ. The V segment lost 0 bases and the J segment 6 bases; nucleotides outside the gene matches: 5. The CDR3 sequence is 14 residues long. The CDR3 DNA is TGCGCCAGCAGCTTGGGGGGGGGAGTGAAGACCCAGTACTTC. Translated, it gives CASSLGGGVKTQYF.

This clonotype was seen many times. The rearrangement uses TRBV5-6 and TRBJ2-7; 11 positions agree with TRBD2. The V and J ends lost 4 bases and 4 bases, in that order; junction bases with no gene match: 4. The CDR3 length is 14 residues. Germline CDR1 SGHDT, CDR2 YYEEEE. The CDR3 DNA reads TGTGCCAGCAGCGTGGGACTAGCGGCTTACGAGCAGTACTTC. Its translation is CASSVGLAAYEQYF.

The table lists this clonotype with a few counts. V is TRBV4-2 and J is TRBJ2-5; 9 nucleotides agree with TRBD2. The length of the CDR3 is 14 residues. The germline V gene encodes CDR1 LGHNA and CDR2 YNFKEQ. Germline trimming cut 5 bases from V and 5 bases from J; bases unmatched to any gene: 6. The CDR3 here is CASSSLAGRETQYF. DNA of the CDR3: TGTGCCAGCAGCTCGCTAGCGGGACGGGAGACCCAGTACTTC.

This clonotype was observed many times. The CDR3 sequence is CASSGVKGLSHSYNEQFF. The DNA of the CDR3 is TGTGCCAGCAGCGGCGTGAAAGGGCTGAGTCACTCCTACAATGAGCAGTTCTTC. This chain joins TRBV9 and TRBJ2-1, with D hard to call. Germline V gene sequence: CDR1 SGDLS, CDR2 YYNGEE. This CDR3 contains 18 residues. With 3 bases removed from V and 0 bases from J, the gap between germline ends came to 19 bases.

This clonotype was counted at least ten times. Written as DNA, the CDR3 is TGTGCCAGCAGCCAGACTGGGTTGGGAGGGGAGCTGTTTTTT. It specifies CASSQTGLGGELFF. V gene TRBV7-2 combines with J gene TRBJ2-2; D is ambiguous. The CDR3 sequence is 14 residues long. V was pared by 5 bases and J by 8 bases, with 15 bases between. The germline V gene encodes CDR1 SGHTA and CDR2 FQGNSA.

This clonotype was observed a handful of times. This chain links TRBV5-1 with TRBJ2-4; perhaps TRBD1 as D (5 bases). V dropped 2 bases and J dropped 7 bases, with 22 bases sitting between them. In germline, CDR1 is SGHRS, CDR2 YFSETQ. The CDR3 covers 17 residues. DNA of the CDR3: TGCGCCAGCAGCTTCCCTAACCTTACAGGCGATCGCAACATTCAGTACTTC. It yields the protein CASSFPNLTGDRNIQYF.

This clonotype showed up many times. The chain carries TRBV5-1 and TRBJ2-1; TRBD2 matches 15 bases. There are 17 residues in the CDR3. CDR1 is SGHRS, CDR2 YFSETQ, per germline. J lost 8 bases, V lost 2 bases, and 8 bases had no gene match. The DNA of the CDR3 is TGCGCCAGCAGCTTTTCCGGACTAGCGGGAGGGAGATATGAGCAGTTCTTC. It codes for CASSFSGLAGGRYEQFF.

The sample holds a few counts of this clonotype. The chain recombines TRBV7-9 with TRBJ2-7; 7 nucleotides line up with TRBD2. This CDR3 region has 14 residues. Germline CDR1 is SEHNR and CDR2 is FQNEAQ (reference sequence). The trim removed 5 bases at V and 0 bases at J, leaving 4 bases unmatched. CDR3 protein: CASSPREGSYEQYF. The CDR3 coding sequence is TGTGCCAGCAGCCCCAGGGAGGGCTCCTACGAGCAGTACTTC.

This chain joins TRBV28 and TRBJ2-5, with D possibly being TRBD2 (5 bases). Germline CDR1 MDHEN, CDR2 SYDVKM. V was cut by 5 bases and J by 5 bases, with 15 bases left in between. The CDR3 is 14 residues long. CDR3 bases: TGTGCCAGCAGTCGGAGGTACCGCGGGGAGACCCAGTACTTC. Translation gives CASSRRYRGETQYF.

This clonotype was seen repeatedly, ten times or more. The J gene is TRBJ2-5, the V gene TRBV12-3 or TRBV12-4, with D unclear. The CDR3 is 13 residues long. V gave up 6 bases and J gave up 4 bases, with 12 bases separating them. CDR3 protein: CASRLLSLETQYF. In DNA form, the CDR3 reads TGTGCCAGCAGACTACTGTCCTTAGAGACCCAGTACTTC.

V gene TRBV15 combines with J gene TRBJ1-2; the D is unclear. The V gene's germline CDR1 is LNHNV and CDR2 YYDKDF (reference sequence). V gave up 0 bases and J gave up 1 base, with 9 bases separating them. The CDR3 consists of 15 residues. The CDR3 DNA reads TGTGCCACCAGCAGAGAGGACCGTATTAACTATGGCTACACCTTC. Residues: CATSREDRINYGYTF.

The chain couples TRBV7-3 to TRBJ2-2; D call uncertain. Trimming stripped 5 bases from V and 8 bases from J, with 9 bases between. Germline values: CDR1 SGHTA, CDR2 FQGTGA. The CDR3 is made up of 12 amino acids. The CDR3 sequence is CASSPFMGELFF. CDR3 nucleotide sequence: TGTGCCAGCAGCCCGTTTATGGGGGAGCTGTTTTTT.

The gene calls are TRBV7-9 and TRBJ2-1, with D perhaps TRBD2 (5 bases). Germline CDR1 reads SEHNR; CDR2 reads FQNEAQ (reference sequence). The length of the CDR3 is 17 residues. Trimming left V 4 bases short and J 4 bases short, with 20 bases between. In nucleotides, the CDR3 is TGTGCCAGCAGCTACCGGAGGTGGTCTCCTGAGTACAATGAGCAGTTCTTC. Translation: CASSYRRWSPEYNEQFF.